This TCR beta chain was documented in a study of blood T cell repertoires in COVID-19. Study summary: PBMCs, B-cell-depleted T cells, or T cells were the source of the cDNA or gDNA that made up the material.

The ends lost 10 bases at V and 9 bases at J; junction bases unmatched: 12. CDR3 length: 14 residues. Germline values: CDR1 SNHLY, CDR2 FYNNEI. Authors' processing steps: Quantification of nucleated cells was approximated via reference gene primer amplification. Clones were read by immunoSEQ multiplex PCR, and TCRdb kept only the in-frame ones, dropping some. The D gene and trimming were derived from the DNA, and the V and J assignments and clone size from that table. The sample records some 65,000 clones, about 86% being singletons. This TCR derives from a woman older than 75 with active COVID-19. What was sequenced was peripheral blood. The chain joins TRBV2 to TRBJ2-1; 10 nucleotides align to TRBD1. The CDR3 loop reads CATTGDRGGFEQFF. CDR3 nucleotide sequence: TGTGCCACAACGGGGGACAGGGGAGGGTTTGAGCAGTTCTTC.